The count of the clone carrying this T cell receptor (beta chain) is one. The antigen is not known. These data originate in a study of T cell repertoires in cytomegalovirus infection. TCRdb analysed the reads with MiXCR anew, one entry per CDR3 protein. This table has a few hundred thousand distinct CDR3 sequences, 15% to 20% appearing once. Study-wide results and limits: HLA-C-restricted CMV clonotypes gave the most frequent clonotype in two of eight donors.

V was clipped by 6 bases and J by 0 bases, with 18 bases between them. The CDR3 loop spans 18 amino acids. Looked up from germline, CDR1 is MNHEY and CDR2 is SMNVEV (reference sequence). Sequencing input: PBMCs. The sequence was collected from a human donor in good health (CMV status not recorded). Some clones in this sample may be carry-over from other donors' samples. The chain uses TRBV27 and TRBJ1-6, with D uncertain. The CDR3 DNA is TGTGCCAGCAGCGGCATGGAGTCCGGGAGCTCCTATAATTCACCCCTCCACTTT. Its protein product is CASSGMESGSSYNSPLHF.